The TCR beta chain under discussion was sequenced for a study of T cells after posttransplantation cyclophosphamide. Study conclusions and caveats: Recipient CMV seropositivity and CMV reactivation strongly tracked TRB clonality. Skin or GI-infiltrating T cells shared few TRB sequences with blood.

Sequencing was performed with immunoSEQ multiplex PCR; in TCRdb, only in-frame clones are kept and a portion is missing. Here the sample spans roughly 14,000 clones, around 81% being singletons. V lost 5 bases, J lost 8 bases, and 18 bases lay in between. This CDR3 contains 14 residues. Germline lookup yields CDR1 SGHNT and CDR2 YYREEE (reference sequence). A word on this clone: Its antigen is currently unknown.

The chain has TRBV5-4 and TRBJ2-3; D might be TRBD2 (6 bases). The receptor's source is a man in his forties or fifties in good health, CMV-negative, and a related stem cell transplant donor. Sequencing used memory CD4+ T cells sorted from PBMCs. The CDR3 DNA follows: TGTGCCAGCAGTCTTAACGGCGGGATGGGTACGCAGTATTTT. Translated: CASSLNGGMGTQYF.